This record covers a single T cell receptor (beta chain). Its antigen remains unknown. The approximately 120-subject validation cohort, separate from the approximately 660-subject first cohort, included the donors. Produced via immunoSEQ multiplex PCR; TCRdb's table is partial and in-frame only. This table has around 130,000 clones, approximately 89% appearing once. This specimen comes from a study of cytomegalovirus exposure and HLA in healthy donors. General study points: Among TCR sequences, most were rare, though some public TCRs appeared in many donors. Subsequent analysis found a tendency for first-cohort TCR clusters to co-occur within the 120 or so validation repertoires. CMV antigen specificity of a few CMV-associated chains was confirmed in vitro.

Sequenced material: PBMCs. The sequence was collected from a man aged 30 to 39 in good health and CMV-seronegative.

The CDR3 protein is CASSLGAGEKLFF. CDR3 nucleotides: TGCGCCAGCAGCTTGGGGGCGGGTGAAAAACTGTTTTTT. The chain uses TRBV5-1 and TRBJ1-4; D gene unclear. The CDR3 runs to 13 residues. Looked up from germline, CDR1 is SGHRS and CDR2 is YFSETQ. The V end lost 0 bases, the J end lost 7 bases, and 7 bases lay between the germline ends.